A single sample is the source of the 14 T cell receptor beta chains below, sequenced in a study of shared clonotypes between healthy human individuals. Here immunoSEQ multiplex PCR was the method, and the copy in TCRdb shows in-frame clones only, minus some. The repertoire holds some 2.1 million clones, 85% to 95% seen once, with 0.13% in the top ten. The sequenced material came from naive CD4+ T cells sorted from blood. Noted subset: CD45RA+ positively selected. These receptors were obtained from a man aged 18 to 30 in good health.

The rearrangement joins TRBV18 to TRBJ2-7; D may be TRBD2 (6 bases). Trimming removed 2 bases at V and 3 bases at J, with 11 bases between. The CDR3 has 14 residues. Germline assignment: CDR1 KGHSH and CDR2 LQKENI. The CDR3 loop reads CASSPAEGDYEQYF. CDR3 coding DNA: TGTGCCAGCTCACCAGCGGAGGGAGACTACGAGCAGTACTTC.

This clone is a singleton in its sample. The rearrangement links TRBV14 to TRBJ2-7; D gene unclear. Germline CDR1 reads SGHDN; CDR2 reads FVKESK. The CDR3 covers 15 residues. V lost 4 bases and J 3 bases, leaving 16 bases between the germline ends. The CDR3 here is CASSPSYLKVYEQYF. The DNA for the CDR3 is TGTGCCAGCAGCCCCAGTTACTTAAAGGTCTACGAGCAGTACTTC.

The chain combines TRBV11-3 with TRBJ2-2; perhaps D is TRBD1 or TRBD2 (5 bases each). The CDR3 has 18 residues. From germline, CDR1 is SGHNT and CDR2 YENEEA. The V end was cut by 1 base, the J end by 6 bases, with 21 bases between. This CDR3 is CASSLGAWGTESAGELFF. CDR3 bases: TGTGCCAGCAGCTTAGGGGCTTGGGGGACGGAGAGCGCCGGGGAGCTGTTTTTT.

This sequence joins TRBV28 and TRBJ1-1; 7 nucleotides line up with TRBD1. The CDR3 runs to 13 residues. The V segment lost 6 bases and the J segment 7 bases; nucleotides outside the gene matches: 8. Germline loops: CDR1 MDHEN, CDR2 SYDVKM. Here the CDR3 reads CASSLGTAYEAFF. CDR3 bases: TGTGCCAGCAGCCTGGGGACAGCTTATGAAGCTTTCTTT.

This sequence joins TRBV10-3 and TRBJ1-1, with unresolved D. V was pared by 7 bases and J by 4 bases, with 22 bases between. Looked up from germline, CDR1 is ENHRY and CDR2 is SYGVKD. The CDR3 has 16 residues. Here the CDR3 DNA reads TGTGCCATCAATACACCCGAGGTAGGGAGGCCCACTGAAGCTTTCTTT. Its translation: CAINTPEVGRPTEAFF.

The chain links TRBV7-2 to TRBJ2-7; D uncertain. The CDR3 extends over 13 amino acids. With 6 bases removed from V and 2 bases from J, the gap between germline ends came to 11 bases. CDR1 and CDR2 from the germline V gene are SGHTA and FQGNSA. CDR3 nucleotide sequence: TGTGCCAGCAGGAACACAGCAGCCTACGAGCAGTACTTC. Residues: CASRNTAAYEQYF.

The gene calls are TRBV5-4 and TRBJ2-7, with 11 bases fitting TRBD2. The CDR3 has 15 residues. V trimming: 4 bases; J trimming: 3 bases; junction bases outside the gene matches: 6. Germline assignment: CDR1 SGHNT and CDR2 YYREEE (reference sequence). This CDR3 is CASSREGLADYEQYF. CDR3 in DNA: TGTGCCAGCAGCCGGGAGGGACTAGCGGACTACGAGCAGTACTTC.

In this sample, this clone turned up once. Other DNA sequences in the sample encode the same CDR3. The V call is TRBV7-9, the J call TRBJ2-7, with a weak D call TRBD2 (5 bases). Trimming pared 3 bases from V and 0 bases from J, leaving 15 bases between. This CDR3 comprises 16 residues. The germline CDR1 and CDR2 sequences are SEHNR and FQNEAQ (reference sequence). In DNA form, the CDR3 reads TGTGCCAGCAGCTTGGGTTTAAGAGGGAGCTCCTACGAGCAGTACTTC. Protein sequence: CASSLGLRGSSYEQYF.

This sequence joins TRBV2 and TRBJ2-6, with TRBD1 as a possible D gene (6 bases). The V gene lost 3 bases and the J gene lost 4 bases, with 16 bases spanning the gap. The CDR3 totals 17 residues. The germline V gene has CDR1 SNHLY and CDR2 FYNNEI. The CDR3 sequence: CASSDRVGTTGANVLTF. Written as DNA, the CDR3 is TGTGCCAGCAGTGATCGGGTCGGGACAACAGGGGCCAACGTCCTGACTTTC.

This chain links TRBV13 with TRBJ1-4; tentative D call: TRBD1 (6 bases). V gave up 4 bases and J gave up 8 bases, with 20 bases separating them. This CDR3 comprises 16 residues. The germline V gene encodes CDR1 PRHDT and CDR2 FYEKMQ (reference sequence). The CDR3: CASSSRGAWAREKLFF. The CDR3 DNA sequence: TGTGCCAGCAGCTCTCGGGGGGCCTGGGCGCGGGAAAAACTGTTTTTT.

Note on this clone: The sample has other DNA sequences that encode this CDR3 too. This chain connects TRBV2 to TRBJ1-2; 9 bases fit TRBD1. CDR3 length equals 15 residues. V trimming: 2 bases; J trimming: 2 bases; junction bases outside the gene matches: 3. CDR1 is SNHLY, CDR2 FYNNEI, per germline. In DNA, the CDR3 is TGTGCCAGCAGTGAAAGGGGGACAGGGAACTATGGCTACACCTTC. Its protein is CASSERGTGNYGYTF. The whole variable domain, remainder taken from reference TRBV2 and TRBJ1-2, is EPEVTQTPSHQVTQMGQEVILRCVPISNHLYFYWYRQILGQKVEFLVSFYNNEISEKSEIFDDQFSVERPDGSNFTLKIRSTKLEDSAMYFCASSERGTGNYGYTFGSGTRLTVV.

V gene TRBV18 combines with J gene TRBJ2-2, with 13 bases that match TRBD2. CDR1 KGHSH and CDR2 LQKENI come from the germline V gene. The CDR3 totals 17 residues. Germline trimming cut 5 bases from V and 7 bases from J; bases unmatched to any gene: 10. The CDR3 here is CASSSGTSGTKGGELFF. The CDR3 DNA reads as TGTGCCAGCTCATCCGGGACTAGCGGGACTAAAGGCGGGGAGCTGTTTTTT.

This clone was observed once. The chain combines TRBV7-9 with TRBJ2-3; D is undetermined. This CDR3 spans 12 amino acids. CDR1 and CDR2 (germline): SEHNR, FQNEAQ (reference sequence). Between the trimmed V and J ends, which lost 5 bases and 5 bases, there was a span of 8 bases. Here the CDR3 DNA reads TGTGCCAGCAGCGGCGGAATAGATACGCAGTATTTT. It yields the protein CASSGGIDTQYF.

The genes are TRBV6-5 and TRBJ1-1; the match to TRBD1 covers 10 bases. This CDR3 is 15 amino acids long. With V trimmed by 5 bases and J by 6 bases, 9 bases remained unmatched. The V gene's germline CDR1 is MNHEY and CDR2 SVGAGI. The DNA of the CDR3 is TGTGCCAGCAGTCTCATAGACAGGGGGCTCGCTGAAGCTTTCTTT. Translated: CASSLIDRGLAEAFF.